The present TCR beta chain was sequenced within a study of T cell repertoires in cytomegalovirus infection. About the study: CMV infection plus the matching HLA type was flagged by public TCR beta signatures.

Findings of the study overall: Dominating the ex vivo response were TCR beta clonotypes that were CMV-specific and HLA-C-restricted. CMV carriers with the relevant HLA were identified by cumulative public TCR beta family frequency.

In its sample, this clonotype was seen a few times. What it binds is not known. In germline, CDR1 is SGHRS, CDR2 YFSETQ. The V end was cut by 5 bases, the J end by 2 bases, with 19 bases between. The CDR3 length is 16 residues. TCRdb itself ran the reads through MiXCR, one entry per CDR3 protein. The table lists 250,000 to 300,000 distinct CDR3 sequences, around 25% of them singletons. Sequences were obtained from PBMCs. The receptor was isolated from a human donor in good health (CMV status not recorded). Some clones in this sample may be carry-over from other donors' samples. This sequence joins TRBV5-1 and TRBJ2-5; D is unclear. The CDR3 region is CASSPGEAYTQETQYF. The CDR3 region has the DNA TGCGCCAGCAGTCCGGGCGAAGCGTACACTCAAGAGACCCAGTACTTC. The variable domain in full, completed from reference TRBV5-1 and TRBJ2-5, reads KAGVTQTPRYLIKTRGQQVTLSCSPISGHRSVSWYQQTPGQGLQFLFEYFSETQRNKGNFPGRFSGRQFSNSRSEMNVSTLELGDSALYLCASSPGEAYTQETQYFGPGTRLLVL.